The 28 T cell receptor beta chains below all came from one sample that was sequenced in a study of blood T cell repertoires in COVID-19. Method: immunoSEQ multiplex PCR; TCRdb's copy keeps in-frame clones and lacks some. The table shows 97,000 or so clones, with 85% to 90% occurring only once. Sequences were obtained from peripheral blood. The receptors come from a man in his fifties with active or convalescent COVID-19.

V gene TRBV5-1 combines with J gene TRBJ1-3; tentatively, D is TRBD1 (6 bases). Trimming removed 5 bases at V and 0 bases at J, with 12 bases between. The germline V gene encodes CDR1 SGHRS and CDR2 YFSETQ. The CDR3 spans 15 residues. In DNA form, the CDR3 reads TGCGCCAGCAGGCTTGGACAGTCCTCTGGAAACACCATATATTTT. Translating it yields CASRLGQSSGNTIYF. The full variable domain, completed using reference TRBV5-1 and TRBJ1-3, is KAGVTQTPRYLIKTRGQQVTLSCSPISGHRSVSWYQQTPGQGLQFLFEYFSETQRNKGNFPGRFSGRQFSNSRSEMNVSTLELGDSALYLCASRLGQSSGNTIYFGEGSWLTVV.

The chain uses TRBV6-1 and TRBJ2-5, with unresolved D. CDR1 and CDR2 (germline): MNHNS, SASEGT. The CDR3 contains 13 residues. V was cut by 2 bases and J by 0 bases, with 4 bases left in between. In DNA, the CDR3 is TGTGCCAGCAGTGAACGGGACCAAGAGACCCAGTACTTC. It codes for CASSERDQETQYF.

V is TRBV12-3 or TRBV12-4 and J is TRBJ1-2; D gene uncertain. CDR3 length: 13 residues. V lost 2 bases and J 1 base, leaving 5 bases between the germline ends. The CDR3 sequence: CASSLLVNYGYTF. The CDR3 bases are TGTGCCAGCAGTTTATTAGTTAACTATGGCTACACCTTC.

The chain combines TRBV12-3 or TRBV12-4 with TRBJ1-1; 8 bases are shared with TRBD1. Losses at the gene ends were 6 bases for V and 7 bases for J; bases not matched to a gene: 7. The CDR3 has 13 residues. CDR3 sequence: CASSILGTGEAFF. CDR3 coding DNA: TGTGCCAGCAGCATACTTGGGACAGGTGAAGCTTTCTTT.

The chain joins TRBV5-4 to TRBJ1-6; 8 bases are a match to TRBD1. J was trimmed by 7 bases and V by 5 bases; bases with no gene match: 8. CDR3 length equals 15 residues. Germline V gene sequence: CDR1 SGHNT, CDR2 YYREEE (reference sequence). CDR3 in DNA: TGTGCCAGCAGACCCGGACAGGGACCCAATTCACCCCTCCACTTT. Encoded protein: CASRPGQGPNSPLHF.

The gene calls are TRBV19 and TRBJ2-3, with TRBD2 matching over 7 bases. V was clipped by 6 bases and J by 3 bases; unmatched bases: 3. The CDR3 length is 13 residues. The germline CDR1 and CDR2 sequences are LNHDA and SQIVND (reference sequence). CDR3 sequence: CASSGGITDTQYF. DNA of the CDR3: TGTGCCAGTAGCGGGGGGATTACAGATACGCAGTATTTT.

There are a few counts of this clone. The rearrangement joins TRBV7-9 to TRBJ1-4; 12 positions match TRBD1. The CDR3 has 17 amino acids. V shed 5 bases, J shed 2 bases, and the junction held 6 bases outside the gene matches. The germline CDR1 and CDR2 sequences are SEHNR and FQNEAQ (reference sequence). The CDR3 region has the DNA TGTGCCAGCAGCATCGGGACAGGGGGCGGCACTAATGAAAAACTGTTTTTT. Its translation: CASSIGTGGGTNEKLFF.

The sample holds a few counts of this clone. The chain combines TRBV3-1 (or the pseudogene TRBV3-2) with TRBJ2-7, with TRBD2 matching 7 bases. CDR3 size: 14 residues. V trimming: 4 bases; J trimming: 0 bases; junction bases outside the gene matches: 3. CDR1 LGHDT and CDR2 YNNKEL come from the germline V gene (reference sequence). The CDR3 sequence: CASSREGSSYEQYF. In DNA, the CDR3 is TGTGCCAGCAGCCGGGAGGGGAGCTCCTACGAGCAGTACTTC.

The V and J genes are TRBV4-1 and TRBJ1-4; D not resolved. CDR1 MGHRA and CDR2 YSYEKL come from the germline V gene. CDR3 length equals 17 residues. V was clipped by 1 base and J by 1 base, with 13 bases between them. The CDR3 protein is CASSQGRGRETNEKLFF. For the CDR3, the DNA is TGCGCCAGCAGCCAAGGACGCGGACGGGAAACTAATGAAAAACTGTTTTTT.

This clone has only one observation. This chain uses TRBV10-2 with TRBJ2-5, with a weak D call TRBD2 (6 bases). V lost 7 bases, J lost 5 bases, and 17 bases lay in between. Germline values: CDR1 WSHSY, CDR2 SAAADI. The CDR3 is made up of 14 amino acids. CDR3 in DNA: TGCGCCAGCACCAGTCGGGGGATACGGGAGACCCAGTACTTC. Protein: CASTSRGIRETQYF.

The chain carries TRBV29-1 and TRBJ2-2; 8 nucleotides agree with TRBD2. The germline CDR1 and CDR2 sequences are SQVTM and ANQGSEA. The CDR3 spans 15 residues. Losses at the gene ends were 4 bases for V and 1 base for J; bases not matched to a gene: 5. The CDR3 DNA is TGCAGCGTTGCAAGCGGGGGCCAGAACACCGGGGAGCTGTTTTTT. Protein: CSVASGGQNTGELFF.

This clone appeared once. The chain uses TRBV28 and TRBJ2-6; D perhaps matches TRBD1 (5 bases). V gave up 7 bases and J gave up 0 bases, with 13 bases separating them. Germline V gene data show CDR1 as MDHEN and CDR2 as SYDVKM. This CDR3 is built from 16 residues. CDR3 DNA sequence: TGTGCCAGCACAGGGAACAGACGCTCTGGGGCCAACGTCCTGACTTTC. Encoded protein: CASTGNRRSGANVLTF.

This chain uses TRBV3-1 (or the pseudogene TRBV3-2) with TRBJ2-1; 10 bases agree with TRBD2. CDR1 and CDR2 (germline): LGHDT, YNNKEL (reference sequence). This CDR3 spans 15 amino acids. V gave up 6 bases and J gave up 8 bases; unmatched junction bases: 10. CDR3 protein: CASRESGGALDEQFF. The CDR3 bases are TGTGCCAGCAGAGAAAGCGGGGGGGCTTTAGATGAGCAGTTCTTC.

The V and J genes are TRBV18 and TRBJ1-5; a possible D gene is TRBD1 (5 bases). This CDR3 is 15 amino acids long. The V gene lost 3 bases and the J gene lost 2 bases, with 11 bases spanning the gap. Germline V gene sequence: CDR1 KGHSH, CDR2 LQKENI. The CDR3 sequence: CASSPTSGGNQPQHF. The DNA of the CDR3 is TGTGCCAGCTCACCGACATCGGGGGGCAATCAGCCCCAGCATTTT.

V is TRBV18 and J is TRBJ2-7; 8 nucleotides align to TRBD2. V trimming: 0 bases; J trimming: 0 bases; junction bases outside the gene matches: 4. The CDR3 is made up of 16 amino acids. Germline V CDR1 and CDR2: KGHSH, LQKENI. The CDR3 is CASSPPSGGFSYEQYF. The CDR3 nucleotides read TGTGCCAGCTCACCACCGAGCGGGGGATTCTCCTACGAGCAGTACTTC.

The CDR3 is CASSKGEAGELFF. Written as DNA, the CDR3 is TGCGCCAGCAGTAAAGGGGAGGCCGGGGAGCTGTTTTTT. The V gene is TRBV10-2, the J gene TRBJ2-2, with D tentatively TRBD2 (6 bases). This CDR3 contains 13 residues. With 5 bases removed from V and 6 bases from J, the gap between germline ends came to 10 bases. Looked up from germline, CDR1 is WSHSY and CDR2 is SAAADI.

The chain has TRBV28 and TRBJ2-3, with no clear D. The CDR3 has 14 residues. The germline CDR1 and CDR2 sequences are MDHEN and SYDVKM. Trimming removed 3 bases from V and 1 base from J, with 8 bases in between. The CDR3 region is CASSFLSGTDTQYF. For the CDR3, the DNA is TGTGCCAGCAGTTTCCTGTCTGGCACAGATACGCAGTATTTT.

The V gene is TRBV19, the J gene TRBJ2-2, with 9 bases matching TRBD1. Unmatched junction bases numbered 4, after V lost 7 bases and J lost 1 base. The germline gives CDR1 LNHDA, CDR2 SQIVND (reference sequence). The CDR3 is made up of 15 amino acids. The CDR3 here is CASNSGQGNTGELFF. The DNA of the CDR3 is TGTGCCAGTAATTCGGGACAGGGGAACACCGGGGAGCTGTTTTTT.

The chain carries TRBV10-2 and TRBJ2-6; the D gene is possibly TRBD1 (5 bases). The ends were cut back, 2 bases at V and 5 bases at J, with 13 bases in the middle. The CDR3 length is 16 residues. Germline CDR1 reads WSHSY; CDR2 reads SAAADI. CDR3: CASSEGRWGWANVLTF. CDR3 nucleotide sequence: TGCGCCAGCAGTGAGGGGCGCTGGGGCTGGGCCAACGTCCTGACTTTC.

The chain couples TRBV5-8 to TRBJ2-7, with D maybe TRBD2 (5 bases). This CDR3 spans 14 amino acids. Trimming removed 4 bases at V and 1 base at J, with 12 bases between. Germline loops: CDR1 SGHTS, CDR2 YDEGEE. The CDR3 is CASSPRTGSYEQYV. In DNA, the CDR3 is TGTGCCAGCAGCCCTAGGACGGGATCCTACGAGCAGTACGTC.

The chain uses TRBV29-1 and TRBJ2-6; D might be TRBD2 (5 bases). The CDR3 sequence is 14 residues long. Germline CDR1 is SQVTM and CDR2 is ANQGSEA. Trimming removed 1 base from V and 3 bases from J, with 7 bases in between. In nucleotides, the CDR3 is TGCAGCGTTGAAGGGGGAGATGGGGCCAACGTCCTGACTTTC. Translated, it gives CSVEGGDGANVLTF.

This chain connects TRBV5-6 to TRBJ2-7; D might be TRBD2 (6 bases). CDR3 size: 15 residues. CDR1 SGHDT and CDR2 YYEEEE come from the germline V gene. The germline V and J ends were trimmed by 5 bases and 0 bases, with 15 bases remaining between them. CDR3 residues: CASRPAGLRSYEQYF. The CDR3 DNA follows: TGTGCCAGCAGGCCCGCGGGATTACGCTCCTACGAGCAGTACTTC. Supplemented by reference TRBV5-6 and TRBJ2-7, the full variable domain reads DAGVTQSPTHLIKTRGQQVTLRCSPKSGHDTVSWYQQALGQGPQFIFQYYEEEERQRGNFPDRFSGHQFPNYSSELNVNALLLGDSALYLCASRPAGLRSYEQYFGPGTRLTVT.

This chain connects TRBV2 to TRBJ2-2, with TRBD2 matching 11 bases. CDR1 and CDR2 from the germline V gene are SNHLY and FYNNEI. The CDR3 is 14 amino acids. The J segment lost 7 bases and the V segment lost 8 bases, leaving 6 bases of the junction unmatched. CDR3 protein: CASQPSGGLGELFF. The CDR3 DNA sequence: TGTGCCAGCCAGCCTAGCGGGGGGCTCGGGGAGCTGTTTTTT.

The chain links TRBV10-3 to TRBJ1-2, with D perhaps TRBD1 (5 bases). V shed 5 bases and J shed 8 bases, with 18 bases lying between them. Germline CDR1 and CDR2: ENHRY and SYGVKD. The CDR3 loop spans 14 amino acids. The CDR3: CAISLPDSPRGYTF. CDR3 DNA sequence: TGTGCCATCAGTCTACCAGACAGCCCGAGGGGCTACACCTTC.

The chain has TRBV28 and TRBJ2-5; D is ambiguous. This CDR3 contains 14 residues. Trimming pared 2 bases from V and 1 base from J, leaving 8 bases between. Per germline, CDR1 MDHEN and CDR2 SYDVKM. The CDR3: CASSLETFQETQYF. CDR3 bases: TGTGCCAGCAGTTTAGAGACTTTCCAAGAGACCCAGTACTTC. The variable domain in full, with the rest retrieved from reference TRBV28 and TRBJ2-5, is DVKVTQSSRYLVKRTGEKVFLECVQDMDHENMFWYRQDPGLGLRLIYFSYDVKMKEKGDIPEGYSVSREKKERFSLILESASTNQTSMYLCASSLETFQETQYFGPGTRLLVL.

This clone has more than one count but fewer than ten. V gene TRBV6-5 combines with J gene TRBJ1-2; the D gene is possibly TRBD1 (5 bases). Trimming took 4 bases from V and 4 from J, leaving 13 bases between them. Germline V CDR1 and CDR2: MNHEY, SVGAGI. The CDR3 is 14 residues long. The CDR3 region is CASSWAGSLYGYTF. CDR3 bases: TGTGCCAGCAGTTGGGCAGGGTCGCTCTATGGCTACACCTTC.

J is TRBJ1-1 and V is TRBV9; 8 nucleotides match TRBD1. This CDR3 is 14 amino acids long. Germline CDR1 SGDLS, CDR2 YYNGEE. The trim removed 4 bases at V and 6 bases at J, leaving 8 bases unmatched. The DNA of the CDR3 is TGTGCCAGCAGCTCCGGACAGGGCGGTTCTGAAGCTTTCTTT. Its translation: CASSSGQGGSEAFF.

The V gene is TRBV6-5, the J gene TRBJ2-7; a possible D gene is TRBD1 (6 bases). CDR3 size: 12 residues. Germline V gene lookup returns CDR1 MNHEY and CDR2 SVGAGI. V shed 7 bases and J shed 8 bases, with 15 bases lying between them. CDR3 region: CASKQGRSKQYV. The CDR3, as DNA: TGTGCCAGCAAGCAGGGGCGGAGTAAGCAGTACGTC.